This is a list of T cell receptor beta chains from one sample in a study of cytomegalovirus exposure and HLA in healthy donors. Only in-frame clones appear in the TCRdb table, and some are missing; sequencing was by immunoSEQ multiplex PCR. The data show over 120,000 clones, over 80% seen once. The specimen was PBMCs. All receptors derive from a man younger than 35 in good health and CMV-seropositive. The CDR3 runs from the conserved cysteine through the conserved F or W. Fields, in order: V gene, D gene, CDR3 length, J gene, clone size, CDR3 DNA, CDR3 protein. D genes are given only for firm matches. Not every row has a clone size; where given, it reads once, few, many or a size class.

>TRBV6-1|TRBD1|15|TRBJ2-6|.
TGTGCCAGCAGAAGGGACAGCTCTGGGGCCAACGTCCTGACTTTC
CASRRDSSGANVLTF
>TRBV6-6|.|12|TRBJ2-5|.
TGTGCCTCGGGGGGCAAACAAGAGACCCAGTACTTC
CASGGKQETQYF
>TRBV5-1|.|12|TRBJ2-2|once
TGCGCCAGCAACTATAACACCGGGGAGCTGTTTTTT
CASNYNTGELFF
>TRBV2|.|13|TRBJ1-6|.
TGTGCCAGCATAAGGGGCAGGGAGGGACCCCTCCACTTT
CASIRGREGPLHF
>TRBV2|.|17|TRBJ2-1|few
TGTGCCAGCAGAGTACAAAACAGGGAGCCAACCTACAATGAGCAGTTCTTC
CASRVQNREPTYNEQFF
>TRBV10-1|.|13|TRBJ1-1|.
TGCGCCAGCAGCCCTGCCGGGTTATCTGAAGCTTTCTTT
CASSPAGLSEAFF
>TRBV15|TRBD1|14|TRBJ1-5|few
TGTGCCACCAGCAGGACAGGGCACAATCAGCCCCAGCATTTT
CATSRTGHNQPQHF
>TRBV5-1|TRBD1|16|TRBJ1-1|.
TGCGCCAGCTGGACCGGGACAGATGTTTCGAACACTGAAGCTTTCTTT
CASWTGTDVSNTEAFF
>TRBV11-2|.|13|TRBJ1-2|.
TGTGCCAGCAGGGACCCAGGGTACTATGGCTACACCTTC
CASRDPGYYGYTF
>TRBV5-5|TRBD2|12|TRBJ2-5|.
TGTGCCAGCAGGGGACTAGATGAGACCCAGTACTTC
CASRGLDETQYF
>TRBV4-2|.|16|TRBJ2-6|.
TGTGCCAGCACCCCGGGAGCTTTGTCTGGGGCCAACGTCCTGACTTTC
CASTPGALSGANVLTF
>TRBV28|TRBD1|15|TRBJ2-7|.
TGTGCCAGCAGTTTGCTTCGACAGGGGGCTAGCGAGCAGTACTTC
CASSLLRQGASEQYF
>TRBV6-5|.|14|TRBJ1-5|.
TGTGCCAGCAGATCCGGGGGGAGCGGTCAGCCCCAGCATTTT
CASRSGGSGQPQHF
>TRBV5-4|.|14|TRBJ2-5|.
TGTGCCAGCAGCTCGGGGGGCAGGGGAGAGACCCAGTACTTC
CASSSGGRGETQYF
>TRBV19|TRBD1|14|TRBJ1-4|few
TGTGCCTCATCTGACGGCGGGACAGGAGAAAAACTGTTTTTT
CASSDGGTGEKLFF
>TRBV6-5|TRBD1|13|TRBJ1-1|.
TGTGCCACCTACAGGGGAATGAACACTGAAGCTTTCTTT
CATYRGMNTEAFF
>TRBV28|TRBD1|17|TRBJ1-1|.
TGTGCCAGCAGTAGTAAACCGCCGGGACAGTCGGGAACTGAAGCTTTCTTT
CASSSKPPGQSGTEAFF
>TRBV5-1|TRBD1|16|TRBJ1-6|.
TGCGCCAGCAGCTCTGGGACAGAACCATATAATTCACCCCTCCACTTT
CASSSGTEPYNSPLHF
>TRBV6-5|.|14|TRBJ2-5|.
TGTGCCAGCAGTTACTCGAATGTAGTCGAGACCCAGTACTTC
CASSYSNVVETQYF
>TRBV4-1|TRBD1|16|TRBJ2-7|.
TGCGCCAGCAGCCATCTCCAAGGACAGGGGAAGGACGAGCAGTACTTC
CASSHLQGQGKDEQYF
>TRBV4-1|.|15|TRBJ1-1|.
TGCGCCAGCAGCCAAAACCCGAGAAGTGACACTGAAGCTTTCTTT
CASSQNPRSDTEAFF
>TRBV13|TRBD2|15|TRBJ2-3|.
TGTGCCACCCGATGGACTAGCGGGGGTACAGATACGCAGTATTTT
CATRWTSGGTDTQYF
>TRBV9|.|16|TRBJ2-1|.
TGTGCCAGCAGCGTAGGTAGGGGAGGCTCCTACAATGAGCAGTTCTTC
CASSVGRGGSYNEQFF
>TRBV13|TRBD1|16|TRBJ1-3|.
TGTGCCAGCAGCTCGTCGGACAGGGCGAACGGAAACACCATATATTTT
CASSSSDRANGNTIYF
>TRBV7-2|TRBD1|14|TRBJ1-4|.
TGTGCCAGCAGCTCTGGACAGGGGACTGAAAAACTGTTTTTT
CASSSGQGTEKLFF
>TRBV2|TRBD1|17|TRBJ2-7|.
TGTGCCAGCAGGGCAAGACAGGGGCCTCTCTCTTTTTACGAGCAGTACTTC
CASRARQGPLSFYEQYF
>TRBV7-3|TRBD1|16|TRBJ2-2|.
TGTGCCAGCAGATCGCTCAGACAGGGGATCACCGGGGAGCTGTTTTTT
CASRSLRQGITGELFF
>TRBV9|TRBD2|16|TRBJ2-1|.
TGTGCCAGCAGCGCCAGTCCCCTAGCGGGAGGTTCTGAGCAGTTCTTC
CASSASPLAGGSEQFF
>TRBV28|.|13|TRBJ1-1|.
TGTGCCAGCAGTTTCCGGGGGTACACTGAAGCTTTCTTT
CASSFRGYTEAFF
>TRBV5-1|.|13|TRBJ1-1|.
TGCGCCAGCAGCGTCGGGGTTTACACTGAAGCTTTCTTT
CASSVGVYTEAFF
>TRBV6-5|TRBD1|15|TRBJ2-5|.
TGTGCCAGCAGTTACTCGCCGGGACAGCGGAGTACCCAGTACTTC
CASSYSPGQRSTQYF
>TRBV11-2|TRBD2|15|TRBJ2-2|.
TGTGCCAGCAGCTTGGCTAGCGGTCACACCGGGGAGCTGTTTTTT
CASSLASGHTGELFF
>TRBV18|TRBD2|14|TRBJ2-7|.
TGTGCCAGCTCACCAGGACTAGCGGGCTACGAGCAGTACTTC
CASSPGLAGYEQYF
>TRBV7-3|.|14|TRBJ1-1|.
TGTGCCAGCAGCTCCCAGGGGATGAACACTGAAGCTTTCTTT
CASSSQGMNTEAFF
>TRBV30|.|14|TRBJ2-7|.
TGTGCCTGGACCCGCGGACAGTTAAGCTACGAGCAGTACTTC
CAWTRGQLSYEQYF
>TRBV20-1|.|11|TRBJ2-2|.
TGCAGTGTCTTGGAGGCCGGGGAGCTGTTTTTT
CSVLEAGELFF
>TRBV30|.|16|TRBJ1-4|.
TGTGCCTGGGTAGACCCCGGGGGTCCAACTAATGAAAAACTGTTTTTT
CAWVDPGGPTNEKLFF
>TRBV4-1|.|15|TRBJ2-5|.
TGCGCCAGCAGCCAAGGGACAGTTATTCAAGAGACCCAGTACTTC
CASSQGTVIQETQYF
>TRBV5-4|.|15|TRBJ1-4|.
TGTGCCAGCAGCTCACCAGACAGCGCCTATGAAAAACTGTTTTTT
CASSSPDSAYEKLFF
>TRBV6-1|.|13|TRBJ2-2|once
TGTGCCAGCAGCGCAGGGCGGTCAGGGGAGCTGTTTTTT
CASSAGRSGELFF
>TRBV6-4|TRBD1|14|TRBJ2-3|many
TGTGCCAGCAGTCGGACAGGCGAGGCAGATACGCAGTATTTT
CASSRTGEADTQYF
>TRBV4-1|TRBD1|15|TRBJ1-5|.
TGCGCCAGCAGCCCCTGGACAGGGAGCAATCAGCCCCAGCATTTT
CASSPWTGSNQPQHF
>TRBV11-2|.|13|TRBJ2-4|.
TGTGCCAGCAGCTTAGTCCCTCTAAACATTCAGTACTTC
CASSLVPLNIQYF
>TRBV7-9|TRBD2|16|TRBJ2-7|.
TGTGCCAGCAGCTTAGCGGGGACTAGCGGGAGCAACGAGCAGTACTTC
CASSLAGTSGSNEQYF
>TRBV6-1|.|13|TRBJ2-1|.
TGTGCCAGCAGGCACATATCTAACGGGGAGCAGTTCTTC
CASRHISNGEQFF
>TRBV15|.|13|TRBJ1-1|.
TGTGCCACCCGAGGGAGCGGAGGTTATGAAGCTTTCTTT
CATRGSGGYEAFF
>TRBV19|.|16|TRBJ1-4|once
TGTGCCAGTAGTATAGCCCCGGGAAGGGATAATGAAAAACTGTTTTTT
CASSIAPGRDNEKLFF
>TRBV6-5|.|14|TRBJ2-7|.
TGTGCCAGCAGCCCTAATACTCCCCCCTACGAGCAGTACTTC
CASSPNTPPYEQYF
>TRBV30|TRBD2|14|TRBJ2-2|.
TGTGCCTTCAGTAGCGGGAGTGGCACCGGGGAGCTGTTTTTT
CAFSSGSGTGELFF
>TRBV19|.|14|TRBJ1-1|.
TGTGCCAGTACGATGGGGCGGGGTATCACTGAAGCTTTCTTT
CASTMGRGITEAFF
>TRBV7-9|TRBD2|15|TRBJ2-5|.
TGTGCCAGCAGTCGGGGAAGCGGGGCGGAGGAGACCCAGTACTTC
CASSRGSGAEETQYF
>TRBV25-1|.|11|TRBJ1-1|few
TGTGCCAGCAGTGGTCGGCAGGGGATAGGGTTT
CASSGRQGIGF
>TRBV19|.|15|TRBJ1-5|.
TGTGCCAGTAGTATATTTGGGGGGTCAGGACAGCCCCAGCATTTT
CASSIFGGSGQPQHF
>TRBV6-5|.|12|TRBJ2-7|once
TGTGCCAGCAGCTCAGGGGGGTACGAGCAGTACTTC
CASSSGGYEQYF
>TRBV27|.|14|TRBJ1-1|.
TGTGCCAGCAGTACTTCACAGGGTGGGACTGAAGCTTTCTTT
CASSTSQGGTEAFF